The 30 T cell receptor beta chains listed next were all sequenced from one sample in a study of blood T cell repertoires in COVID-19. Profiling relied on immunoSEQ multiplex PCR, and the TCRdb table lists in-frame clones only, not all of them. The sample yields 200,000 to 250,000 clones, 84% seen once. The sequenced material came from peripheral blood. The source of these receptors is a man younger than 40 with active or convalescent COVID-19.

This clone occurred a few times. This rearrangement joins TRBV7-2 to TRBJ1-5, with D perhaps matching TRBD1 (6 bases). This CDR3 comprises 14 residues. The V and J ends lost 6 bases and 4 bases respectively, with 13 bases between them. Germline V gene data show CDR1 as SGHTA and CDR2 as FQGNSA. The CDR3 DNA follows: TGTGCCAGCAGTCCAACAGGGTTGAATCAGCCCCAGCATTTT. Translation gives CASSPTGLNQPQHF.

The chain has TRBV20-1 and TRBJ1-1; D not certain. In germline, CDR1 is DFQATT, CDR2 SNEGSKA (reference sequence). This CDR3 comprises 11 residues. V lost 4 bases to trimming and J lost 4 bases, with 7 bases between them. The CDR3 loop is CSATSLTEAFF. The DNA of the CDR3 is TGCAGTGCTACCAGTCTCACTGAAGCTTTCTTT.

This chain joins TRBV28 and TRBJ1-5, with D perhaps matching TRBD1 (5 bases). Deletions cut 5 bases from V and 5 bases from J, with 10 bases between. CDR3 size: 13 residues. Germline CDR1 reads MDHEN; CDR2 reads SYDVKM. The CDR3 DNA reads TGTGCCAGCAGTGCAGGGTTTTATCAGCCCCAGCATTTT. This sequence encodes CASSAGFYQPQHF.

The rearrangement uses TRBV5-6 and TRBJ1-2, with a tentative D call TRBD1 (6 bases). Trimming left V 5 bases short and J 8 bases short, with 25 bases between. The CDR3 runs to 16 residues. Germline CDR1 reads SGHDT; CDR2 reads YYEEEE. The CDR3 DNA reads as TGTGCCAGCAGAACGGGACAAAGTGAACTATGGCTGGGCTACACCTTC. This codes for CASRTGQSELWLGYTF. The variable domain in full, with the rest retrieved from reference TRBV5-6 and TRBJ1-2, is DAGVTQSPTHLIKTRGQQVTLRCSPKSGHDTVSWYQQALGQGPQFIFQYYEEEERQRGNFPDRFSGHQFPNYSSELNVNALLLGDSALYLCASRTGQSELWLGYTFGSGTRLTVV.

The chain joins TRBV28 to TRBJ1-2; 12 bases agree with TRBD1. The CDR3 sequence is 16 residues long. Trimming removed 10 bases from V and 3 bases from J; junction bases left unmatched: 12. Per the germline V gene, CDR1 is MDHEN and CDR2 is SYDVKM. As DNA, the CDR3 is TGTGCCACCTCCGGGACAGGGGGCGCTTCTCACTATGGCTACACCTTC. Translating it yields CATSGTGGASHYGYTF.

This chain uses TRBV7-2 with TRBJ1-2, with D tentatively TRBD1 (5 bases). The CDR3 has 15 residues. V lost 1 base and J 2 bases, leaving 11 bases between the germline ends. Germline V gene sequence: CDR1 SGHTA, CDR2 FQGNSA. The CDR3 coding sequence is TGTGCCAGCAGCTTAGATGGGGGAGGGAACTATGGCTACACCTTC. The encoded protein is CASSLDGGGNYGYTF.

This clone was seen a handful of times. The chain employs TRBV11-2 and TRBJ2-5, with TRBD2 matching over 10 bases. The CDR3 spans 16 residues. J gave up 5 bases and V 1 base, and 7 bases lay outside the gene matches. Germline CDR1 and CDR2: SGHAT and FQNNGV. CDR3 nucleotide sequence: TGTGCCAGCAGCTTAGTGAGCGGGGGGGTCGGGGAGACCCAGTACTTC. It yields the protein CASSLVSGGVGETQYF.

The rearrangement links TRBV19 to TRBJ1-5; TRBD1 aligns across 8 bases. Germline V gives CDR1 LNHDA, CDR2 SQIVND (reference sequence). The junction had 2 bases not matched to a gene; V was cut back by 3 bases and J by 7 bases. CDR3 length: 13 amino acids. The CDR3 nucleotides are TGTGCCAGTAGTATGAACAGGGGGCAGCCCCAGCATTTT. This gives the protein CASSMNRGQPQHF.

CDR3: CASSLTGWGASSYEQYF. In DNA, the CDR3 is TGTGCCAGCTCACTCACCGGATGGGGCGCCAGCTCCTACGAGCAGTACTTC. The chain uses TRBV18 and TRBJ2-7; D possibly corresponds to TRBD1 (5 bases). The CDR3 is 17 residues long. Per the germline V gene, CDR1 is KGHSH and CDR2 is LQKENI. V was pared by 4 bases and J by 0 bases, with 19 bases between.

V usage is TRBV7-2 and J usage is TRBJ2-1; D may be TRBD2 (6 bases). V was shortened by 5 bases and J by 1 base, with 18 bases between the two germline ends. This CDR3 contains 17 residues. From germline, CDR1 is SGHTA and CDR2 FQGNSA. CDR3 sequence: CASSGPGSGFSYNEQFF. The CDR3 nucleotides are TGTGCCAGCAGCGGGCCGGGTAGCGGCTTTTCCTACAATGAGCAGTTCTTC.

This rearrangement joins TRBV18 to TRBJ1-5; possible D gene TRBD1, 6 bases. Trimming stripped 2 bases from V and 9 bases from J, with 11 bases between. The germline V gene has CDR1 KGHSH and CDR2 LQKENI. CDR3 length: 13 residues. CDR3 sequence (DNA): TGTGCCAGCTCACCATCGGACAGTCGGCCCCAGCATTTT. It codes for CASSPSDSRPQHF.

V gene TRBV5-5 combines with J gene TRBJ2-5, with 8 bases lining up with TRBD2. V shed 4 bases and J 5 bases; nucleotides not matched to a gene: 13. This CDR3 is 16 amino acids long. Germline CDR1 and CDR2: SGHKS and YYEKEE (reference sequence). The CDR3 DNA reads as TGTGCCAGCAGCCTGGTTATTGGGGGCGGGGGGGAGACCCAGTACTTC. Translating it yields CASSLVIGGGGETQYF.

The chain is built from TRBV10-2 and TRBJ1-2, with a possible D match to TRBD1 (5 bases). The V gene's germline CDR1 is WSHSY and CDR2 SAAADI. CDR3 length: 13 amino acids. V gave up 3 bases and J gave up 4 bases, with 9 bases separating them. In DNA form, the CDR3 reads TGCGCCAGCAGTGATGGACACCTCTATGGCTACACCTTC. Encoded protein: CASSDGHLYGYTF.

The J gene is TRBJ2-7, the V gene TRBV27, with 12 positions matching TRBD2. The CDR3 extends over 13 amino acids. The trim removed 11 bases at V and 2 bases at J, leaving 4 bases unmatched. Germline CDR1 MNHEY, CDR2 SMNVEV (reference sequence). The CDR3 spells CAARLAGAYEQYF. Written as DNA, the CDR3 is TGTGCCGCCCGACTAGCGGGGGCCTACGAGCAGTACTTC.

The rearrangement uses TRBV7-2 and TRBJ2-1; D gene ambiguous. Germline values: CDR1 SGHTA, CDR2 FQGNSA. V gave up 1 base and J gave up 9 bases, with 7 bases separating them. This CDR3 contains 12 residues. In DNA form, the CDR3 reads TGTGCCAGCAGCTTAGGAGCAGGTGAGCAGTTCTTC. This sequence encodes CASSLGAGEQFF.

As DNA, the CDR3 is TGTGCCAGCAGTTTTCTGAGGGGGTACGAGCAGTACTTC. It codes for CASSFLRGYEQYF. The chain joins TRBV12-3 or TRBV12-4 to TRBJ2-7; a possible D gene is TRBD1 (6 bases). V gave up 3 bases and J gave up 4 bases, with 10 bases separating them. The CDR3 is made up of 13 amino acids.

The table lists this clone with a few counts. The J gene is TRBJ2-3, the V gene TRBV29-1; D gene unclear. The CDR3 contains 12 residues. Trimming stripped 6 bases from V and 0 bases from J, with 7 bases between. The germline V gene encodes CDR1 SQVTM and CDR2 ANQGSEA. CDR3 nucleotides: TGCAGCGTCAATCTAAGCACAGATACGCAGTATTTT. Protein product: CSVNLSTDTQYF.

The chain has TRBV9 and TRBJ2-3, with 14 bases lining up with TRBD2. J gave up 2 bases and V 0 bases, and 5 bases lay outside the gene matches. CDR3 size: 18 residues. Germline CDR1 SGDLS, CDR2 YYNGEE. The CDR3 spells CASSVATSGGGLTDTQYF. The CDR3 coding sequence is TGTGCCAGCAGCGTAGCGACTAGCGGGGGGGGCCTCACAGATACGCAGTATTTT.

The genes are TRBV28 and TRBJ1-2; no clear D gene. This CDR3 comprises 11 residues. V was clipped by 4 bases and J by 14 bases, with 14 bases between them. From germline, CDR1 is MDHEN and CDR2 SYDVKM. DNA of the CDR3: TGTGCCAGCAGTTCCAGAGCAGGAGGTACCTTC. It codes for CASSSRAGGTF.

V gene TRBV30 combines with J gene TRBJ2-7, with a possible D match to TRBD2 (7 bases). The CDR3 consists of 14 residues. V was cut by 3 bases and J by 8 bases, with 20 bases left in between. In germline, CDR1 is GTSNPN, CDR2 SVGIG (reference sequence). The CDR3 sequence: CAWSPGAGADKQYF. DNA of the CDR3: TGTGCCTGGAGCCCTGGGGCGGGGGCGGATAAGCAGTACTTC. Together with reference TRBV30 and TRBJ2-7, the CDR3 gives the full variable domain: SQTIHQWPATLVQPVGSPLSLECTVEGTSNPNLYWYRQAAGRGLQLLFYSVGIGQISSEVPQNLSASRPQDRQFILSSKKLLLSDSGFYLCAWSPGAGADKQYFGPGTRLTVT.

This chain joins TRBV7-2 and TRBJ1-1; the D gene is possibly TRBD1 (6 bases). CDR3 size: 16 residues. The V gene's germline CDR1 is SGHTA and CDR2 FQGNSA. Trimming stripped 4 bases from V and 0 bases from J, with 15 bases between. The CDR3 coding sequence is TGTGCCAGCAGCTCGCCCACAGGGCACCTGAACACTGAAGCTTTCTTT. Encoded protein: CASSSPTGHLNTEAFF.

The rearrangement uses TRBV12-3 or TRBV12-4 and TRBJ1-5, with D uncertain. Trimming removed 5 bases at V and 5 bases at J, with 7 bases between. The CDR3 consists of 12 residues. CDR3 sequence (DNA): TGTGCCAGCAGTCCCCTCTATCAGCCCCAGCATTTT. Translating it yields CASSPLYQPQHF.

The sample holds one count of this clone. Other DNA sequences in this sample translate to the same CDR3. The chain couples TRBV30 to TRBJ1-5; D remains unclear. CDR1 and CDR2 from the germline V gene are GTSNPN and SVGIG (reference sequence). The CDR3 sequence is 13 residues long. Trimming removed 1 base at V and 3 bases at J, with 7 bases between. CDR3 bases: TGTGCCTGGAGTGAACAGATCAATCAGCCCCAGCATTTT. Protein sequence: CAWSEQINQPQHF.

The chain couples TRBV18 to TRBJ1-2; D is undetermined. Between the trimmed V and J ends, which lost 2 bases and 4 bases, there was a span of 14 bases. Germline CDR1 KGHSH, CDR2 LQKENI. The CDR3 consists of 15 residues. CDR3 nucleotides: TGTGCCAGCTCACCAACCTTCGATAGTAGCTATGGCTACACCTTC. It encodes CASSPTFDSSYGYTF.

The chain has TRBV7-2 and TRBJ2-7; D is possibly TRBD1 (5 bases). The CDR3 covers 14 residues. Looked up from germline, CDR1 is SGHTA and CDR2 is FQGNSA. V lost 0 bases to trimming and J lost 4 bases, with 10 bases between them. CDR3 region: CASSLAGALYEQYF. The CDR3 bases are TGTGCCAGCAGCTTAGCAGGGGCATTGTACGAGCAGTACTTC.

The genes are TRBV5-1 and TRBJ1-4, with TRBD1 matching 9 bases. CDR1 and CDR2 from the germline V gene are SGHRS and YFSETQ. V lost 4 bases to trimming and J lost 5 bases; unmatched junction nucleotides: 6. The CDR3 consists of 15 residues. The CDR3 coding sequence is TGCGCCAGCAGCCGGGTCGGGACAGGGAATGAAAAACTGTTTTTT. As protein: CASSRVGTGNEKLFF.

This CDR3 is CASSPMGPNQPQHF. CDR3 coding DNA: TGCGCCAGCTCCCCAATGGGGCCCAATCAGCCCCAGCATTTT. V and J are TRBV5-1 and TRBJ1-5, with D tentatively TRBD1 (5 bases). CDR1 and CDR2 from the germline V gene are SGHRS and YFSETQ. CDR3 size: 14 residues. The V and J ends lost 7 bases and 3 bases respectively, with 14 bases between them. Full variable domain (outside the CDR3, taken from reference TRBV5-1 and TRBJ1-5): KAGVTQTPRYLIKTRGQQVTLSCSPISGHRSVSWYQQTPGQGLQFLFEYFSETQRNKGNFPGRFSGRQFSNSRSEMNVSTLELGDSALYLCASSPMGPNQPQHFGDGTRLSIL.

This clone occurred a few times. This chain links TRBV6-2 or TRBV6-3 with TRBJ2-1, with D possibly matching TRBD1 (6 bases). The V end lost 0 bases, the J end lost 5 bases, and 11 bases lay between the germline ends. This CDR3 spans 15 amino acids. Germline CDR1 is MNHEY and CDR2 is SVGEGT. CDR3 protein: CASSYSSRGNNEQFF. The CDR3 DNA reads as TGTGCCAGCAGTTACTCGAGCAGGGGCAACAATGAGCAGTTCTTC.

The rearrangement joins TRBV9 to TRBJ2-7; 9 bases line up with TRBD2. Unmatched junction bases numbered 5, after V lost 1 base and J lost 3 bases. Germline CDR1 and CDR2: SGDLS and YYNGEE. This CDR3 comprises 15 residues. CDR3 loop: CASSVTASGDYEQYF. CDR3 DNA: TGTGCCAGCAGCGTAACGGCTAGCGGGGACTACGAGCAGTACTTC.

The chain couples TRBV7-9 to TRBJ1-1, with D possibly being TRBD1 (5 bases). V lost 6 bases and J 1 base, leaving 15 bases between the germline ends. This CDR3 comprises 15 residues. Germline-derived CDR1 and CDR2 are SEHNR and FQNEAQ (reference sequence). CDR3 DNA sequence: TGTGCCAGCAGTCCGCGCCGGGGGACGAACACTGAAGCTTTCTTT. Encoded protein: CASSPRRGTNTEAFF.